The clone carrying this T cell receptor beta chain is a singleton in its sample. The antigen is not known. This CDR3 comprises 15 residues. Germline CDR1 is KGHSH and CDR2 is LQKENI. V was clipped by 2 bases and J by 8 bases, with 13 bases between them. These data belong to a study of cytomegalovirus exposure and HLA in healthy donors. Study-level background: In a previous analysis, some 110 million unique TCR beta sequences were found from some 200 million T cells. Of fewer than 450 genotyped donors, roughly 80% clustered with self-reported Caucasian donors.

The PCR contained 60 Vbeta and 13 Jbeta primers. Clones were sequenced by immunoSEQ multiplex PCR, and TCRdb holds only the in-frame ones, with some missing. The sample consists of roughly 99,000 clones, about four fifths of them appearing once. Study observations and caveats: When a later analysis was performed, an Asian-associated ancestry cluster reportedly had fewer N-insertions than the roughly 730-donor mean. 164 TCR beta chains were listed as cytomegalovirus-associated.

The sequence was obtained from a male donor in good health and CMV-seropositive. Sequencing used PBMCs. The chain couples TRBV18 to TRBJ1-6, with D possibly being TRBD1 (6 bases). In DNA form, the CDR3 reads TGTGCCAGCTCACCATTCGGGACAATTGATTCACCCCTCCACTTT. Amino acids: CASSPFGTIDSPLHF.